This T cell receptor beta chain came from a study of blood T cell repertoires in COVID-19. Study context: The cDNA or gDNA used as material had been derived from T cells, B-cell-depleted T cells, or PBMCs.

Clones were sequenced by immunoSEQ multiplex PCR, and TCRdb holds only the in-frame ones, with some missing. The sample shows 350,000 to 450,000 clones, 80% to 90% of them seen only once. Cohorts were assigned according to the clinical history that participants reported. V gave up 6 bases and J gave up 4 bases; unmatched junction bases: 16. CDR3 length: 17 residues. Germline-derived CDR1 and CDR2 are LNHDA and SQIVND (reference sequence). Sample: PBMCs or T cells enriched from blood (not recorded which). The receptor was isolated from a man between 25 and 39 years old who had recovered from COVID-19. The chain couples TRBV19 to TRBJ2-5; 8 nucleotides align to TRBD2. CDR3 in amino acids: CASSDMTGTRVVETQYF. The DNA for the CDR3 is TGTGCCAGTAGCGACATGACCGGGACTAGGGTTGTAGAGACCCAGTACTTC.